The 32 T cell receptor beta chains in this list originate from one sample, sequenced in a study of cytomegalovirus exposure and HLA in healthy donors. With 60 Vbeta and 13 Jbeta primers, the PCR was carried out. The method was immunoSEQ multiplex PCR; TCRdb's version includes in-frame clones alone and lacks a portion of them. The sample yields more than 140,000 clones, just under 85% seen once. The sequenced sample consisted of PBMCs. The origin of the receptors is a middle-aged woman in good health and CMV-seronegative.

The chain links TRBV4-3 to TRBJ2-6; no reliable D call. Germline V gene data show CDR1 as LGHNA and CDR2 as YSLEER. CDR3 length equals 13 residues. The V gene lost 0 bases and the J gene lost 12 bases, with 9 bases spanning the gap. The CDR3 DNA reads TGCGCCAGCAGCCAAGACCGGTACTCCGTCCTGACTTTC. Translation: CASSQDRYSVLTF.

The CDR3 DNA reads as TGCAGCGTCGGCGGCGCCTACGAGCAGTACTTC. Amino acids: CSVGGAYEQYF. The chain has TRBV29-1 and TRBJ2-7; D is unclear. CDR1 and CDR2 from the germline V gene are SQVTM and ANQGSEA. The germline V and J ends were trimmed by 6 bases and 2 bases, with 8 bases remaining between them. The CDR3 contains 11 residues.

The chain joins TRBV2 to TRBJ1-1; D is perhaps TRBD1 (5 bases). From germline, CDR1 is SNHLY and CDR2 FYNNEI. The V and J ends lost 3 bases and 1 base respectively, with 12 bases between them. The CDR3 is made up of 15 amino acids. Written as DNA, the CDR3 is TGTGCCAGCAGTGAGATGGGGCAGGGGAACACTGAAGCTTTCTTT. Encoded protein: CASSEMGQGNTEAFF.

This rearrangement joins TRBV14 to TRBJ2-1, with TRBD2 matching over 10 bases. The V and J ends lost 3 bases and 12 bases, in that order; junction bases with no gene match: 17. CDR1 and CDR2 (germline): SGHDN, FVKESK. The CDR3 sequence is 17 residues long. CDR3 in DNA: TGTGCCAGCAGCCAGAGGCGCGGGTCTAGCGGGAGTCTGGGGCAGTTCTTC. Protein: CASSQRRGSSGSLGQFF.

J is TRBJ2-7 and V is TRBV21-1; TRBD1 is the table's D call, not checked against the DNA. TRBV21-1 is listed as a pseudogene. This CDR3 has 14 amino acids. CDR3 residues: CASSKGRGHQEQYF. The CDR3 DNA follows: TGTGCCAGCAGCAAAGGCAGGGGGCATCAAGAGCAGTACTTC.

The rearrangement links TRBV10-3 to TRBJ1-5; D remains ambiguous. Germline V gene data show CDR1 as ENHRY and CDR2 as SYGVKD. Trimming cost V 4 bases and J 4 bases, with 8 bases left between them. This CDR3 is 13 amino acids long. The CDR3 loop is CAISAGDNQPQHF. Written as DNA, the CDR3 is TGTGCCATCAGTGCGGGTGATAATCAGCCCCAGCATTTT.

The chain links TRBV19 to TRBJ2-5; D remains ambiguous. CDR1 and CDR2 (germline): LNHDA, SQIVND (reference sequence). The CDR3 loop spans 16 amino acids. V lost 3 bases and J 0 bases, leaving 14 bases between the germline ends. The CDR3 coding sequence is TGTGCCAGTAGTATGGGCCTTTTCGAGTACCAAGAGACCCAGTACTTC. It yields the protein CASSMGLFEYQETQYF.

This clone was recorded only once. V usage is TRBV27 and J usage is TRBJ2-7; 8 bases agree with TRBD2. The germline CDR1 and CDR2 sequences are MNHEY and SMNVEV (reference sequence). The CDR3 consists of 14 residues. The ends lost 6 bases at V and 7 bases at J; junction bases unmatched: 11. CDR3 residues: CASRILAGGLEQYF. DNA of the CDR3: TGTGCCAGCAGGATTCTAGCGGGTGGTTTAGAGCAGTACTTC.

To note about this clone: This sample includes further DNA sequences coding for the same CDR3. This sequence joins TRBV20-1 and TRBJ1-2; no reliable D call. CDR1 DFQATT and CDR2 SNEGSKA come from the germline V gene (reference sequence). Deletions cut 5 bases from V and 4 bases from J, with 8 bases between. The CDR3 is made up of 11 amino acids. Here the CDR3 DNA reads TGCAGTGCTTTGCTGAGCTATGGCTACACCTTC. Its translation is CSALLSYGYTF.

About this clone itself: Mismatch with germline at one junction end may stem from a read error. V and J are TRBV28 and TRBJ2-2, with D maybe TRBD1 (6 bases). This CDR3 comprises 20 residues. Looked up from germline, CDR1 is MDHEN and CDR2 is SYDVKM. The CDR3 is CASTWDGWVMDSTNTGVLFF. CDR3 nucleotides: TGTGCCAGCACCTGGGATGGGTGGGTAATGGACAGTACGAACACCGGGGTGCTGTTTTTT. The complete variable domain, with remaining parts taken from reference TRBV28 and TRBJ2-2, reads DVKVTQSSRYLVKRTGEKVFLECVQDMDHENMFWYRQDPGLGLRLIYFSYDVKMKEKGDIPEGYSVSREKKERFSLILESASTNQTSMYLCASTWDGWVMDSTNTGVLFFGEGSRLTVL.

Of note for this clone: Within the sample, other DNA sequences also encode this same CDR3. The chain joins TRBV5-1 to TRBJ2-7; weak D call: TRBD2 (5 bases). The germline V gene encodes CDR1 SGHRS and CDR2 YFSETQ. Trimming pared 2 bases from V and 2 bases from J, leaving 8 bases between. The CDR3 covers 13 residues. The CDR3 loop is CASSLTGTYEQYF. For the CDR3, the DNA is TGCGCCAGCAGCTTAACGGGAACCTACGAGCAGTACTTC.

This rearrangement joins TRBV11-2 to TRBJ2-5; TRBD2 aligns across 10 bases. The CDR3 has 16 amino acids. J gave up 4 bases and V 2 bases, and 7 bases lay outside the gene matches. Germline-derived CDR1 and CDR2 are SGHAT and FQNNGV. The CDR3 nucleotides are TGTGCCAGCAGCTTAAATCTAGCGGGAGTTGGAGAGACCCAGTACTTC. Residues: CASSLNLAGVGETQYF.

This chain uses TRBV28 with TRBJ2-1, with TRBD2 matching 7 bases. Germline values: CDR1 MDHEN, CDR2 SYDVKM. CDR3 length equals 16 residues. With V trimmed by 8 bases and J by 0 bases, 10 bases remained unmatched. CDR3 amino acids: CASSSGLLNSYNEQFF. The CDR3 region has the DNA TGTGCCAGCTCGTCGGGACTATTGAACTCCTACAATGAGCAGTTCTTC.

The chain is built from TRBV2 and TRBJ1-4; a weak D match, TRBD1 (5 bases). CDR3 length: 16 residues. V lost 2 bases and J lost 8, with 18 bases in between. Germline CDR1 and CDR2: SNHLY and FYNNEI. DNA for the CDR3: TGTGCCAGCAGTGAAAGCGCGCAGGGCGGTTGGGAAAAACTGTTTTTT. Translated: CASSESAQGGWEKLFF.

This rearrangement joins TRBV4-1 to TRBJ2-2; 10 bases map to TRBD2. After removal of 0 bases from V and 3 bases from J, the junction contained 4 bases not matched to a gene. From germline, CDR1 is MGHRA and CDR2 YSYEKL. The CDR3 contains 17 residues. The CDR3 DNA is TGCGCCAGCAGCCAAGAGCACCTAGCGGGAGACACCGGGGAGCTGTTTTTT. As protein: CASSQEHLAGDTGELFF.

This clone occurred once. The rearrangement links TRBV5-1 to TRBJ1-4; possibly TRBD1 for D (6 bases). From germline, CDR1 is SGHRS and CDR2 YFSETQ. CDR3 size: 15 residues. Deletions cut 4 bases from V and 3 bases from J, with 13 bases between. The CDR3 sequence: CASSPWTDPNEKLFF. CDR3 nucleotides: TGCGCCAGCAGCCCCTGGACAGATCCTAATGAAAAACTGTTTTTT.

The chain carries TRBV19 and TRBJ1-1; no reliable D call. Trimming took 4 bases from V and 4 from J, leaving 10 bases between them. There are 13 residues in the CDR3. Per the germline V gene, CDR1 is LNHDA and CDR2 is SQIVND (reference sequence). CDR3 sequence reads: CASSTWPPTEAFF. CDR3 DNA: TGTGCCAGTAGTACATGGCCACCCACTGAAGCTTTCTTT.

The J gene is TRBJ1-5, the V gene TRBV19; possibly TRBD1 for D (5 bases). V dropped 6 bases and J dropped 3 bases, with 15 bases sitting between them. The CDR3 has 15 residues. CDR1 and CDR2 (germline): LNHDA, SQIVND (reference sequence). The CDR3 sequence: CASSRGSATNQPQHF. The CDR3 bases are TGTGCCAGTAGCCGGGGGAGTGCTACCAATCAGCCCCAGCATTTT.

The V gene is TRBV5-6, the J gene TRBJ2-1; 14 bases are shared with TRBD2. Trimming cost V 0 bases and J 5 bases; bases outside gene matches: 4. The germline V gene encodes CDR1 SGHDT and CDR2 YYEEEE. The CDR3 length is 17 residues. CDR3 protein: CASSLGGLAGVHNEQFF. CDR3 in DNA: TGTGCCAGCAGCTTGGGGGGACTAGCGGGAGTACACAATGAGCAGTTCTTC.

The CDR3 loop is CASSLTGMAKNIQYF. The CDR3 nucleotides are TGTGCCAGCAGTCTTACAGGGATGGCCAAAAACATTCAGTACTTC. The rearrangement links TRBV28 to TRBJ2-4, with D possibly being TRBD1 (6 bases). Between the trimmed V and J ends, which lost 5 bases and 1 base, there was a span of 12 bases. The CDR3 is made up of 15 amino acids. The germline V gene encodes CDR1 MDHEN and CDR2 SYDVKM.

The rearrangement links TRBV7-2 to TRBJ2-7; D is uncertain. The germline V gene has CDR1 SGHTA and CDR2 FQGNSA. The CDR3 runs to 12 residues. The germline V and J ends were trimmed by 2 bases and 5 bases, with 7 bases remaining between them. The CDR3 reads CASSLSGNEQYF. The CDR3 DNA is TGTGCCAGCAGCTTATCTGGCAACGAGCAGTACTTC.

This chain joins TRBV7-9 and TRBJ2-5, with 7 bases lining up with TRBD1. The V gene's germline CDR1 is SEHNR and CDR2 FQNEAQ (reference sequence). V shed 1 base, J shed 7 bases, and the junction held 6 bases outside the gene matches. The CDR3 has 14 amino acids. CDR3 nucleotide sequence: TGTGCCAGCAGCTTAGTTGGACAGGCCGGGACCCAGTACTTC. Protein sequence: CASSLVGQAGTQYF. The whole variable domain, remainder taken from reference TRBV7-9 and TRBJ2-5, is DTGVSQNPRHKITKRGQNVTFRCDPISEHNRLYWYRQTLGQGPEFLTYFQNEAQLEKSRLLSDRFSAERPKGSFSTLEIQRTEQGDSAMYLCASSLVGQAGTQYFGPGTRLLVL.

In DNA, the CDR3 is TGCAGCGTTGAAGGCGTTAGCGGGAGGGAGAGGGTGACCTACAATGAGCAGTTCTTC. Its translation is CSVEGVSGRERVTYNEQFF. This rearrangement joins TRBV29-1 to TRBJ2-1; 11 nucleotides match TRBD2. V dropped 1 base and J dropped 2; count of bases not matched to a gene: 13. CDR3 length: 19 residues. Germline CDR1 reads SQVTM; CDR2 reads ANQGSEA.

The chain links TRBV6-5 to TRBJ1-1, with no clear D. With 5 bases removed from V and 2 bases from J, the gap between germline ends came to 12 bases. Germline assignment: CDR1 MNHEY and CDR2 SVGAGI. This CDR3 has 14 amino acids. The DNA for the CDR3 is TGTGCCAGCAGTCGGAACGGGGTTAACACTGAAGCTTTCTTT. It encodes CASSRNGVNTEAFF.

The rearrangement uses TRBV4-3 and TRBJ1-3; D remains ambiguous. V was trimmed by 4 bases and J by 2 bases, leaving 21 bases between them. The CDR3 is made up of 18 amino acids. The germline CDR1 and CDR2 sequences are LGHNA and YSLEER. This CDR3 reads CASSPLVGVPAPGNTIYF. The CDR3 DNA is TGCGCCAGCAGCCCACTGGTCGGGGTCCCTGCCCCTGGAAACACCATATATTTT.

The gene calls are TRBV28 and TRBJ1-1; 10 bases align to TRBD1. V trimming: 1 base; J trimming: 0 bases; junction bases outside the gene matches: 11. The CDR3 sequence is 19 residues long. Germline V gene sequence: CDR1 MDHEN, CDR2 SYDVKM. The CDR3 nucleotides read TGTGCCAGCAGTTTATTGCTTCGACAGGGGGCTTGGATGAACACTGAAGCTTTCTTT. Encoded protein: CASSLLLRQGAWMNTEAFF.

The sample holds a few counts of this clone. CDR3 nucleotides: TGTGCCAGCAGCGGAAAAGCGGGAGGCAACTACGAGCAGTACTTC. Its translation is CASSGKAGGNYEQYF. This chain links TRBV5-4 with TRBJ2-7; 9 nucleotides agree with TRBD2. The CDR3 has 15 amino acids. Trimming took 4 bases from V and 3 from J; bases not matched to a gene: 8. Per the germline V gene, CDR1 is SGHNT and CDR2 is YYREEE (reference sequence). Together with reference TRBV5-4 and TRBJ2-7, the CDR3 gives the full variable domain: ETGVTQSPTHLIKTRGQQVTLRCSSQSGHNTVSWYQQALGQGPQFIFQYYREEENGRGNFPPRFSGLQFPNYSSELNVNALELDDSALYLCASSGKAGGNYEQYFGPGTRLTVT.

The CDR3 is CASSQGLAGGPGYYEQYF. CDR3 in DNA: TGCGCCAGCAGCCAGGGACTAGCGGGAGGGCCGGGGTACTACGAGCAGTACTTC. J is TRBJ2-7 and V is TRBV4-3; 16 positions match TRBD2. There are 18 residues in the CDR3. Trimming took 3 bases from V and 3 from J; bases not matched to a gene: 8. Germline loops: CDR1 LGHNA, CDR2 YSLEER.

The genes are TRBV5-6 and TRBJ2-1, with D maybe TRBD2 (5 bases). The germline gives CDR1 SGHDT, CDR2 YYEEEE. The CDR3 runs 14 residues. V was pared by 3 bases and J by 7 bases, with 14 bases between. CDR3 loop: CASSSEGSPNEQFF. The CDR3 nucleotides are TGTGCCAGCAGCTCGGAAGGGAGCCCGAATGAGCAGTTCTTC.

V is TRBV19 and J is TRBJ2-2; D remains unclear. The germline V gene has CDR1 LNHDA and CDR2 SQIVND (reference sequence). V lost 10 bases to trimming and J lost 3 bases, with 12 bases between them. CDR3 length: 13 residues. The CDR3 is CATTLGYTGELFF. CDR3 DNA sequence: TGTGCCACTACGCTAGGTTACACCGGGGAGCTGTTTTTT.

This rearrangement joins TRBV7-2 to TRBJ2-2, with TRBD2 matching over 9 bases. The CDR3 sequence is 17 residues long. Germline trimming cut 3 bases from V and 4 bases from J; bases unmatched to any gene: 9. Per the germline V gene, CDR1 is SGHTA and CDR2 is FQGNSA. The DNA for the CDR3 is TGTGCCAGCAGCTTCGGTAGCGGGAGTCGTGGCACCGGGGAGCTGTTTTTT. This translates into CASSFGSGSRGTGELFF.

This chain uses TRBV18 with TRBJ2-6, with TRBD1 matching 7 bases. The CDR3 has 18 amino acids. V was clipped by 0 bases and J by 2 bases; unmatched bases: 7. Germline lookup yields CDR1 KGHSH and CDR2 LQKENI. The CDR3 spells CASSPPLLQGPGANVLTF. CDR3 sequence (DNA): TGTGCCAGCTCACCACCTTTATTACAGGGGCCTGGGGCCAACGTCCTGACTTTC.